This T cell receptor (beta chain) appears in the sequencing data of a study of CD8+ T cells in alopecia areata. The CDR3 spans 19 residues. The germline CDR1 and CDR2 sequences are LGHNA and YSLEER. V lost 0 bases and J lost 0; bases outside the gene matches: 11. Study-wide points: The study also sequences resident alphabeta T cells of normal skin in scalp samples.

The authors extracted RNA and reverse transcribed it into cDNA as the sequencing template. The method was immunoSEQ multiplex PCR; TCRdb's version includes in-frame clones alone and lacks a portion of them. In the table there are 90,000 to 120,000 clones, roughly 60% of which are singletons. As concerns this clone: The target antigen is unknown.

This chain uses TRBV4-3 with TRBJ2-4, with 7 nucleotides matching TRBD2. This TCR was recovered from a human donor in good health. Sequenced material: CD8+ T cells sorted from blood. This CDR3 reads CASSQDDGGGGIAKNIQYF. Written as DNA, the CDR3 is TGCGCCAGCAGCCAAGATGATGGCGGCGGGGGAATAGCCAAAAACATTCAGTACTTC.